These 9 T cell receptor beta chains were sequenced from one sample in a study of blood T cells in healthy people across ages (dated by TCRdb to about 2015). The protocol used for the library was 5' RACE. Sequencer: Illumina HiSeq 2500. A second PCR of about 6 to 12 cycles was performed with a sample-barcoded 5' primer and a J-beta primer mix. TCRdb handled the public reads itself, with Q25 trimming in fastp and clone calling in MiXCR, and kept productive beta chains. For every CDR3 protein sequence, its rows merge into one entry that carries the most common genes and DNA. The sample table shows roughly 680,000 distinct CDR3 sequences, and 49% are seen once. The ten largest account for 30% to 35% of the sample. Sequencing was carried out using blood. Source of these receptors: a woman aged 55-70 years in good health.

V and J are TRBV29-1 and TRBJ2-1; D possibly corresponds to TRBD2 (7 bases). Deletions cut 7 bases from V and 4 bases from J, with 17 bases between. This CDR3 comprises 14 residues. Per germline, CDR1 SQVTM and CDR2 ANQGSEA. This chain's CDR3 is CSAGAGGQYNEQFF. The CDR3, as DNA: TGCAGCGCCGGGGCCGGGGGGCAGTACAATGAGCAGTTCTTC.

In this sample, this clonotype turned up a few times. The chain carries TRBV28 and TRBJ2-7; D possibly corresponds to TRBD2 (5 bases). V was cut by 6 bases and J by 4 bases, with 16 bases left in between. The CDR3 length is 14 residues. The germline CDR1 and CDR2 sequences are MDHEN and SYDVKM. In DNA, the CDR3 is TGTGCCAGCAGGACGCCCGGAGGCCGATACGAGCAGTACTTC. Translation: CASRTPGGRYEQYF.

This sequence joins TRBV7-8 and TRBJ1-2; 8 nucleotides align to TRBD1. The CDR3 length is 16 residues. Trimming took 3 bases from V and 5 from J; bases not matched to a gene: 11. Germline lookup yields CDR1 SGHVS and CDR2 FQNEAQ. The DNA for the CDR3 is TGTGCCAGCAGCTTGTCCGGGACAGGAAGATTTTATGGCTACACCTTC. It specifies CASSLSGTGRFYGYTF.

V gene TRBV7-3 combines with J gene TRBJ2-1; 10 positions agree with TRBD1. The trim removed 1 base at V and 5 bases at J, leaving 11 bases unmatched. CDR1 is SGHTA and CDR2 is FQGTGA in the germline V gene. The CDR3 has 18 residues. The CDR3 bases are TGTGCCAGCAGCTTAAGGGAGTCCGGGACAGGGGCTGACAATGAGCAGTTCTTC. It is translated as CASSLRESGTGADNEQFF.

The chain links TRBV21-1 to TRBJ2-5; TRBD2 was called by the table and not checked on the DNA. The better agreement between TRBJ2-7 and the DNA end casts doubt on the J call. TRBV21-1 constitutes a pseudogene. This CDR3 comprises 15 residues. CDR3 amino acids: CASSGGGLVFSEQYF. As DNA, the CDR3 is TGTGCCAGCAGTGGGGGGGGACTAGTGTTCAGCGAGCAGTACTTC.

This chain links TRBV21-1 with TRBJ2-4. TRBV21-1 is a pseudogene locus. CDR3 length: 12 residues. CDR3: CVQAKGQNIQYF. Here the CDR3 DNA reads TGTGTGCAGGCCAAGGGCCAAAACATTCAGTACTTC.

The V call is TRBV5-6, the J call TRBJ1-1; 7 bases map to TRBD1. There are 15 residues in the CDR3. J gave up 1 base and V 3 bases, and 6 bases lay outside the gene matches. Looked up from germline, CDR1 is SGHDT and CDR2 is YYEEEE. CDR3 sequence: CASSSRDRENTEAFF. CDR3 in DNA: TGTGCCAGCAGCTCTAGGGACAGAGAGAACACTGAAGCTTTCTTT.

There are a few counts of this clonotype. The V call is TRBV27, the J call TRBJ1-1; D might be TRBD1 (6 bases). This CDR3 is built from 13 residues. Trimming removed 8 bases from V and 4 bases from J, with 14 bases in between. CDR1 is MNHEY and CDR2 is SMNVEV in the germline V gene (reference sequence). The CDR3 nucleotides read TGTGCCAGCGGCACAGGGATGATCACTGAAGCTTTCTTT. It codes for CASGTGMITEAFF.

The chain couples TRBV7-9 to TRBJ2-4; D unclear. The DNA end is a closer match to TRBJ2-7, so the J assignment may be wrong. CDR1 SEHNR and CDR2 FQNEAQ come from the germline V gene (reference sequence). The CDR3 consists of 13 residues. CDR3 in DNA: TGTGCCAGCAGCCCCCCGGTGGTCTACGAGCAGTACTTC. It codes for CASSPPVVYEQYF.